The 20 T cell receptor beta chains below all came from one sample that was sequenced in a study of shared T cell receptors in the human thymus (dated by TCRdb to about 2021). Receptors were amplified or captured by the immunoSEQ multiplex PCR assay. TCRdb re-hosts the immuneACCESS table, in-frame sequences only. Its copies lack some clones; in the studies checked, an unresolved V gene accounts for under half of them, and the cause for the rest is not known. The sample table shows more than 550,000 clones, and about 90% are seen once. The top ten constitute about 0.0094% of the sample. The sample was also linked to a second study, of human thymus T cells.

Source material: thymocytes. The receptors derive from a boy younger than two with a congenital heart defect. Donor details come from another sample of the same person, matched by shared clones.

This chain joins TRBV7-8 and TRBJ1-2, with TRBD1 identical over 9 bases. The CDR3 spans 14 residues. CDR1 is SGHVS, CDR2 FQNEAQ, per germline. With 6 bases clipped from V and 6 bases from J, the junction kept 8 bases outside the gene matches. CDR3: CASSKTRDRDGYTF. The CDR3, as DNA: TGTGCCAGCAGTAAAACCCGGGACAGGGATGGCTACACCTTC.

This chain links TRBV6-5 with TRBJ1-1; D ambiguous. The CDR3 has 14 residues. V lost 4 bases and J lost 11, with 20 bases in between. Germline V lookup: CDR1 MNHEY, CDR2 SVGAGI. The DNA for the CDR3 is TGTGCCAGCAGTTCAATCGCTGGAGGGCTTACGGCTTTCTTT. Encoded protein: CASSSIAGGLTAFF.

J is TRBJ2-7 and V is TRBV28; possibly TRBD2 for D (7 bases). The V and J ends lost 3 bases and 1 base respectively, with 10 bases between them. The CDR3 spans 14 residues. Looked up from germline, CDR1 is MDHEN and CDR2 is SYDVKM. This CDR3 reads CASSFEGGSYEQYF. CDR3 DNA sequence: TGTGCCAGCAGTTTCGAGGGGGGGTCCTACGAGCAGTACTTC.

The CDR3: CASSPLPGTGSSGANVLTF. The DNA for the CDR3 is TGCGCCAGCAGCCCCCTCCCCGGGACAGGCAGCTCTGGGGCCAACGTCCTGACTTTC. The chain combines TRBV4-3 with TRBJ2-6; 8 nucleotides line up with TRBD1. Germline V gives CDR1 LGHNA, CDR2 YSLEER. The CDR3 extends over 19 amino acids. V lost 4 bases to trimming and J lost 0 bases; unmatched junction nucleotides: 11.

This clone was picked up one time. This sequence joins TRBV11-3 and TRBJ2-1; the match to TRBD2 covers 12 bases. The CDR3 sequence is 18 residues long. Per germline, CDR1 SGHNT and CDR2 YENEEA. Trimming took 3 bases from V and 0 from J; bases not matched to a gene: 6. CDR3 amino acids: CASSFTSGGRGSYNEQFF. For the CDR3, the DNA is TGTGCCAGCAGCTTTACTAGCGGGGGGCGGGGCTCCTACAATGAGCAGTTCTTC.

The CDR3, as DNA: TGTGCCAGCGGAGAGACAGGGCAGAACACTGAAGCTTTCTTT. This gives the protein CASGETGQNTEAFF. The V and J genes are TRBV25-1 and TRBJ1-1; TRBD1 matches at 7 bases. Trimming took 8 bases from V and 1 from J; bases not matched to a gene: 7. The CDR3 is 14 residues long. Germline V gene lookup returns CDR1 MGHDK and CDR2 SYGVNS.

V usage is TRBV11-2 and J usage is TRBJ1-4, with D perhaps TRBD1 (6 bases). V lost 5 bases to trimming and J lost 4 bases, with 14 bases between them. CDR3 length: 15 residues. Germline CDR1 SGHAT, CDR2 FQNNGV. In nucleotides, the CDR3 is TGTGCCAGCAGCCATGTGAACAGGGTTAATGAAAAACTGTTTTTT. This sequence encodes CASSHVNRVNEKLFF.

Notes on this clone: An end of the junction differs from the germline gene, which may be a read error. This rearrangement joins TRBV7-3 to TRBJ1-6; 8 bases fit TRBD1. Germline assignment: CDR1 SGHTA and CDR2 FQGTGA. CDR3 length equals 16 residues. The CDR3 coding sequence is TGTGCCAGCAGCTTATCCGGCAGGGGGCTTGATTCACCCCCCCACTTT. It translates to CASSLSGRGLDSPPHF.

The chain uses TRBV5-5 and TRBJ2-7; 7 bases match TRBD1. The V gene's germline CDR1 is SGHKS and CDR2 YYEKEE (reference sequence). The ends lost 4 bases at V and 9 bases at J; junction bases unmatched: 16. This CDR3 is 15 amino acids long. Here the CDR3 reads CASSRRQGGPRPQYF. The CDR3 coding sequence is TGTGCCAGCAGCCGTCGACAGGGTGGCCCTCGACCGCAGTACTTC.

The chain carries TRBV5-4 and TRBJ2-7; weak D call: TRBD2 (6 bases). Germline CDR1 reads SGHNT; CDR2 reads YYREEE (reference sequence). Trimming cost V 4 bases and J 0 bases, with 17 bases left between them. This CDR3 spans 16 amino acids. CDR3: CASSRRARGLSYEQYF. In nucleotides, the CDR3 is TGTGCCAGCAGCAGGAGGGCGCGGGGACTCTCCTACGAGCAGTACTTC.

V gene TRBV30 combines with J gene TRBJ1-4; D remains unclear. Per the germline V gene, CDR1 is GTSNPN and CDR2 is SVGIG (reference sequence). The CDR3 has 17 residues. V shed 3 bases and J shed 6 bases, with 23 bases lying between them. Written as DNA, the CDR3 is TGTGCCTGGAGGTCAAGATACAGTTCGAACGAGTATGAAAAACTGTTTTTT. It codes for CAWRSRYSSNEYEKLFF. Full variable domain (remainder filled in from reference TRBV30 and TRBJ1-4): SQTIHQWPATLVQPVGSPLSLECTVEGTSNPNLYWYRQAAGRGLQLLFYSVGIGQISSEVPQNLSASRPQDRQFILSSKKLLLSDSGFYLCAWRSRYSSNEYEKLFFGSGTQLSVL.

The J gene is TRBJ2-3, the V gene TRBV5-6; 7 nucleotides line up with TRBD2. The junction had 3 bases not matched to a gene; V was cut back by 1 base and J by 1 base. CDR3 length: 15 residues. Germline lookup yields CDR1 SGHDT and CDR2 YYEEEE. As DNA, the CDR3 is TGTGCCAGCAGCTTGCTAGGACTAGGCACAGATACGCAGTATTTT. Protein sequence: CASSLLGLGTDTQYF.

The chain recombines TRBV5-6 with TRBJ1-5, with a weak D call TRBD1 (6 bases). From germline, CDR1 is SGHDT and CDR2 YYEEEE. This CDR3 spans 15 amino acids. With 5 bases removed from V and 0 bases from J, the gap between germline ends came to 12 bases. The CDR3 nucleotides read TGTGCCAGCAGTTACAGGGCAGTTAGCAATCAGCCCCAGCATTTT. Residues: CASSYRAVSNQPQHF.

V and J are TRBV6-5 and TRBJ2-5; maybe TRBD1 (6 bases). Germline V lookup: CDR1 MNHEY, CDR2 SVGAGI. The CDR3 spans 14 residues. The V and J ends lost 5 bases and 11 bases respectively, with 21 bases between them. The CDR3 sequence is CASSAGTKPLEQYF. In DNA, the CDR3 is TGTGCCAGCAGTGCCGGGACAAAGCCCTTGGAGCAGTACTTC.

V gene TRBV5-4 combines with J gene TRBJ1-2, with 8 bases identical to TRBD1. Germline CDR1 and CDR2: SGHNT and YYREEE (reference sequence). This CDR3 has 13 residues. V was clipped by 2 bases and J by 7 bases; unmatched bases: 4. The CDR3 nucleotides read TGTGCCAGCAGCTTAGCGACAGGGGTTGGCTACACCTTC. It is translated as CASSLATGVGYTF. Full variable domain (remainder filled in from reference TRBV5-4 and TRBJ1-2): ETGVTQSPTHLIKTRGQQVTLRCSSQSGHNTVSWYQQALGQGPQFIFQYYREEENGRGNFPPRFSGLQFPNYSSELNVNALELDDSALYLCASSLATGVGYTFGSGTRLTVV.

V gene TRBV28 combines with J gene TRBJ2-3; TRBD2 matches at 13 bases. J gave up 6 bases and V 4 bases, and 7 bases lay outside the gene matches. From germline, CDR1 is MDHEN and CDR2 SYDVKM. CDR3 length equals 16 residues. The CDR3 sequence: CASSSPQGLAGDTQYF. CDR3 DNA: TGTGCCAGCAGTTCGCCCCAGGGACTAGCGGGGGATACGCAGTATTTT.

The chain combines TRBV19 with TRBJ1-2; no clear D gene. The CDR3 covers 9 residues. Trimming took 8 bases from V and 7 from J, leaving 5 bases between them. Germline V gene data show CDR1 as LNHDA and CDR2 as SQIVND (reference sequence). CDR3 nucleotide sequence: TGTGCCAGTGGCTTTGGCTACACCTTC. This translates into CASGFGYTF.

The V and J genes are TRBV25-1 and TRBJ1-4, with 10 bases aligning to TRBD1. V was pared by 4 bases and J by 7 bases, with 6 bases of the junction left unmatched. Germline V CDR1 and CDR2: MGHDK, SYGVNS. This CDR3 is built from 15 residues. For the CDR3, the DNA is TGTGCCAGCAGTGGGGGAGGGACAGGGGCTGAAAAACTGTTTTTT. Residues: CASSGGGTGAEKLFF.

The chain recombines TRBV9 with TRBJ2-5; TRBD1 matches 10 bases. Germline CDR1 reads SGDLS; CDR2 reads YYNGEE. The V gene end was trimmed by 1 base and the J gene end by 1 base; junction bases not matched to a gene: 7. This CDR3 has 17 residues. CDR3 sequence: CASSVTPGQGPQETQYF. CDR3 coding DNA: TGTGCCAGCAGCGTAACACCGGGACAGGGGCCCCAAGAGACCCAGTACTTC.

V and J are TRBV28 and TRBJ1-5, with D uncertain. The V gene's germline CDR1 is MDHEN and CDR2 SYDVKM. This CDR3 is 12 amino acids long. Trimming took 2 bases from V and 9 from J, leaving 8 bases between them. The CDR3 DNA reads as TGTGCCAGCAGTTTAGTTAGTGGGCCCCAGCATTTT. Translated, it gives CASSLVSGPQHF.